This T cell receptor (beta chain) stems from a study of shared clonotypes between healthy human individuals. Cells designated naive CD8 were CD45RO-negative and were positively selected for CCR7, with terminally differentiated effector memory CD45RA+ cells excluded. With regard to this clone: What it recognizes is unknown.

Germline-derived CDR1 and CDR2 are MNHEY and SMNVEV (reference sequence). CDR3 length: 16 residues. V was trimmed by 3 bases and J by 0 bases, leaving 14 bases between them. Method: immunoSEQ multiplex PCR; TCRdb's copy keeps in-frame clones and lacks some. The sample gives about 2.2 million clones, about 92% of which show up once; roughly 1.8% is in the top ten. Overall study results and limits: Around 5.4% of naive CD4 clonotypes were common to several donors. Larger estimated richness was generally seen in naive subsets than in memory subsets.

The origin of this receptor is a young man in good health. Some clones in this sample may be carry-over from other donors' samples. The sample taken for sequencing was naive CD8+ T cells from PBMCs. The chain carries TRBV27 and TRBJ1-1; D is uncertain. In DNA form, the CDR3 reads TGTGCCAGCAGTTTCAACCCGGAGACACTGAACACTGAAGCTTTCTTT. Translation gives CASSFNPETLNTEAFF.